These 5 T cell receptor beta chains originate from one sample sequenced in a study of blood T cell repertoires in COVID-19. The assay was immunoSEQ multiplex PCR, and TCRdb's table has in-frame clones only and misses some. The repertoire holds about 160,000 clones, with approximately 86% as singletons. Sequenced material: peripheral blood. These receptors all come from a man older than 75 with COVID-19, enrolled during active disease.

The gene calls are TRBV9 and TRBJ1-1, with TRBD1 as a possible D gene (5 bases). V was shortened by 1 base and J by 6 bases, with 10 bases between the two germline ends. The CDR3 sequence is 13 residues long. Germline V gene lookup returns CDR1 SGDLS and CDR2 YYNGEE. CDR3 in DNA: TGTGCCAGCAGCGTACAGGGTAAATCTGAAGCTTTCTTT. This translates into CASSVQGKSEAFF. Filled out from reference TRBV9 and TRBJ1-1, the complete variable domain reads DSGVTQTPKHLITATGQRVTLRCSPRSGDLSVYWYQQSLDQGLQFLIQYYNGEERAKGNILERFSAQQFPDLHSELNLSSLELGDSALYFCASSVQGKSEAFFGQGTRLTVV.

The rearrangement joins TRBV11-2 to TRBJ1-2, with TRBD1 matching over 12 bases. The V gene's germline CDR1 is SGHAT and CDR2 FQNNGV. The CDR3 sequence is 15 residues long. Trimming cost V 5 bases and J 7 bases; bases outside gene matches: 8. The CDR3, as DNA: TGTGCCAGCAGCCCAGGGACAGGGGGCGTCGGTGGCTACACCTTC. This sequence encodes CASSPGTGGVGGYTF. The full variable domain, rest sourced from reference TRBV11-2 and TRBJ1-2, is EAGVAQSPRYKIIEKRQSVAFWCNPISGHATLYWYQQILGQGPKLLIQFQNNGVVDDSQLPKDRFSAERLKGVDSTLKIQPAKLEDSAVYLCASSPGTGGVGGYTFGSGTRLTVV.

The chain joins TRBV27 to TRBJ1-1; 8 nucleotides line up with TRBD1. V trimming: 5 bases; J trimming: 5 bases; junction bases outside the gene matches: 7. Germline lookup yields CDR1 MNHEY and CDR2 SMNVEV (reference sequence). CDR3 length: 14 amino acids. The CDR3 reads CASSPETGGTEAFF. CDR3 nucleotides: TGTGCCAGCAGTCCGGAAACAGGGGGGACTGAAGCTTTCTTT.

The chain uses TRBV5-8 and TRBJ1-2, with TRBD1 matching 10 bases. The J segment lost 6 bases and the V segment lost 4 bases, leaving 6 bases of the junction unmatched. The germline CDR1 and CDR2 sequences are SGHTS and YDEGEE. There are 14 residues in the CDR3. The CDR3: CASSLKGQGNGYTF. In DNA, the CDR3 is TGTGCCAGCAGCCTGAAGGGACAGGGGAATGGCTACACCTTC.

The chain couples TRBV5-1 to TRBJ1-6, with a weak D call TRBD1 (5 bases). Trimming took 4 bases from V and 4 from J, leaving 12 bases between them. The CDR3 sequence is 15 residues long. Germline assignment: CDR1 SGHRS and CDR2 YFSETQ. This CDR3 reads CASSPGLQYNSPLHF. CDR3 nucleotide sequence: TGCGCCAGCAGCCCGGGACTGCAGTATAATTCACCCCTCCACTTT.